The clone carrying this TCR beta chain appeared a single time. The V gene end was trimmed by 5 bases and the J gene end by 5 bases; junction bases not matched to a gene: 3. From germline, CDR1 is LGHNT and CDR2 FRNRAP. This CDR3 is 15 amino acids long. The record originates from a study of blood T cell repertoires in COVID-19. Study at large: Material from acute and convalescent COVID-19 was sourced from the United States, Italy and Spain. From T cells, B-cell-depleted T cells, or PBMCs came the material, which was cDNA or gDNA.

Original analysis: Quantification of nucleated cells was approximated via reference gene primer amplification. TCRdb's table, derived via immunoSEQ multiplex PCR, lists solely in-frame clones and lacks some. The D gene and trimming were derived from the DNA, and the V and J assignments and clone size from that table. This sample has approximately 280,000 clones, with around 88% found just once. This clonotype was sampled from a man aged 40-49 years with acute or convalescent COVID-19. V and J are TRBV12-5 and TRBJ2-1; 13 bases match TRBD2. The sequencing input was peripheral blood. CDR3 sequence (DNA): TGTGCTAGTGGTCCAGGGACTAGCGGGAACAATGAGCAGTTCTTC. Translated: CASGPGTSGNNEQFF.